This TCR beta chain stems from a study of blood T cell repertoires in COVID-19 (dated by TCRdb to the early 2020s). The study in broad terms: The collaborator samples originated in the United States, Italy and Spain and spanned the acute and convalescent phases of COVID-19. The prospective study material was composed of cDNA or gDNA derived from T cells, B-cell-depleted T cells, or PBMCs. The dataset comprised deeply sampled blood TCRbeta repertoires from subjects exposed to, actively infected with, or recovered from COVID-19. The repertoires were made available in a free public database intended to serve as a resource for research on the immune response to SARS-CoV-2. Samples came from the ongoing ImmuneRACE study (first 160 participants) plus 1,254 subjects from 6 global collaborators. Nearly every sample came with metadata listing a de-identified subject ID, COVID-19 status, age in years and sex. Where available, HLA class I and class II types were obtained from metadata supplied by the sample provider rather than from assay-based typing.

The germline V gene sets CDR1 to SGHRS and CDR2 to YFSETQ. CDR3 length: 14 amino acids, cysteine to phenylalanine. Only the CDR3 part of the read is kept: 42 bases, read in frame from the first base. V is shortened by 6 bases, J by 5 bases, and the region joining them spans 14 bases. About this clone itself: No antigen is known for it. No much larger clone is present one base from it, and per-base qualities are unavailable.

Enrolling through a virtual design, the prospective study's participants ranged in age from roughly 18 to 95 years and lived across roughly 24 United States geographic areas. In the prospective study, cohorts were assigned on the basis of participant-reported clinical history obtained from a screening survey and a study questionnaire. Recovered participants in ImmuneRACE Cohort 3 were defined as having two consecutive negative NP/OP PCR tests, clearance from a healthcare professional, or resolution of symptoms. Each participant in the prospective study had whole blood, serum and a nasopharyngeal or oropharyngeal swab collected by mobile phlebotomists. Prospective study participants could optionally give additional blood draws and questionnaires over a roughly two-month period. Before DNA extraction, prospective study blood samples were shipped either frozen or at room temperature. Study-level results and caveats: Clinical and demographic metadata were provided uncurated, with the amount varying by source and participant.

TCRbeta CDR3 regions were amplified from genomic DNA using the immunoSEQ Assay, a bias-controlled multiplex PCR. The authors processed their data as follows. The number of nucleated cells in each sample was estimated by amplification of reference gene primers within the assay. Sequence reads were collapsed and filtered to measure the absolute abundance of every unique TCRbeta CDR3 rearrangement. For each sample, productive Simpson clonality was calculated as the square root of Simpson's diversity index across productive rearrangements. As stored in TCRdb, this immuneACCESS dataset retains in-frame rearrangements with V and J assigned. A fraction of the clones does not appear; measured against another copy, unresolved V genes explain less than half of the discrepancy, and the remainder lacks a known reason. The DNA gave D and trimming, while V, J and clone size come from that table. This sample comprises 160,000 or so clones, approximately 90% of them detected only once. The ten largest make up less than 8.5% of the sample.

The chain is assembled from TRBV5-1 and TRBJ1-4; TRBD1 is a possible D gene, resting on 6 matching bases. The source of this sequence is a woman in her forties or fifties who had recovered from COVID-19. The sample was PBMCs or T cells enriched from blood (not recorded which). The DNA is as follows: TGCGCCAGCAACGACAGGCCTCTGAATGAAAAACTGTTTTTT. Translated, it reads CASNDRPLNEKLFF.